This T cell receptor beta chain was profiled in a study of blood T cell repertoires in COVID-19 (dated by TCRdb to 2018 to 2020). Concerning the study at large: The collaborator samples originated in the United States, Italy and Spain and spanned the acute and convalescent phases of COVID-19. The sample metadata nearly always contained a de-identified subject ID, COVID-19 status, age in years and sex. The dataset comprised deeply sampled blood TCRbeta repertoires from subjects exposed to, actively infected with, or recovered from COVID-19. Where available, HLA class I and class II types were taken from metadata supplied by the sample provider and were not determined by assay-based typing. The repertoires were released in a freely available public database intended as a resource for research on the immune response to SARS-CoV-2. The samples were drawn from the first 160 participants of the ongoing ImmuneRACE study and from over a thousand subjects provided by 6 global collaborators. The prospective study material was composed of cDNA or gDNA derived from T cells, B-cell-depleted T cells, or PBMCs.

On this clone: Its antigen has not been determined. Base qualities are not provided; no much larger clone lies one nucleotide away.

What the authors observed across the whole study: How much clinical and demographic metadata was included differed by source and by participant, and the metadata was provided uncurated.

The immunoSEQ Assay, a bias-controlled multiplex PCR, was used to amplify TCRbeta CDR3 regions from genomic DNA. From the authors' description of their analysis: The number of nucleated cells in each sample was estimated from the amplification of reference gene primers within the assay. To quantify the absolute abundance of each unique TCRbeta CDR3 rearrangement, sequence reads were collapsed and filtered. For each sample, productive Simpson clonality was calculated as the square root of Simpson's diversity index over productive rearrangements. Here the immuneACCESS table is served through TCRdb, limited to in-frame sequences with V and J called. Missing clones are a known gap in these copies; in checked studies unresolved V genes cover under half, and the rest lacks a known reason. V, J and clone size reflect that table, while D and trimming were determined from the DNA. Here the sample has approximately 130,000 clones; approximately 88% occur a single time. Clones ranked in the top ten supply about 7.3% of the sample.

CDR1 is given as KGHDR and CDR2 as SFDVKD, both from the germline V gene. V is clipped by 11 bases and J by 2 bases, and the sequence between their germline boundaries is 12 bases long. CDR3 length: 13 amino acids, cysteine to phenylalanine. CDR3 DNA is the only sequence kept; it has 39 bases, read in frame from the first base. Whole blood was collected in K2EDTA tubes by collaborating institutions according to the institutions' own protocols. Collaborator samples were shipped for TCRbeta analysis as frozen whole blood, isolated PBMCs, or DNA extracted from either sample type. The sample comprised peripheral blood. This receptor was identified in a man in his fifties with acute or convalescent COVID-19. The chain is made from TRBV24-1 and TRBJ1-5; a tentative D call is TRBD1 (6 bases match). The DNA sequence is given as TGTGCCAGCGGTGCAGGGGGCAATCAGCCCCAGCATTTT. This is translated as CASGAGGNQPQHF.